A single sample gave rise to the 2 T cell receptor beta chains below, sequenced in a study of T-cell reconstitution after alpha-beta-depleted transplantation in children. The TCRbeta library incorporated unique molecular identifiers. Using its own MiXCR run on the PCR reads, TCRdb lists one record per CDR3 protein. There are about 250,000 distinct CDR3 sequences in the sample; under 30% occur only once, and around 4.8% lies in the top ten. Here the sequenced sample was PBMCs, mostly from graft donor cells, taken 360 days after TCRalphabeta/CD19-depleted stem cell transplant. The receptors originated from a female patient aged 2-10 years who had a stem cell transplant for congenital amegakaryocytic thrombocytopenia, so the T cells may come from the graft donor.

The table lists this clonotype with a few counts. The chain carries TRBV28 and TRBJ2-5; D not certain. V lost 4 bases, J lost 6 bases, and 12 bases lay in between. The CDR3 is 13 residues long. From germline, CDR1 is MDHEN and CDR2 SYDVKM. The CDR3 nucleotides read TGTGCCAGCAGTTCCGGCCCGCGAAAGACCCAGTACTTC. Its protein product is CASSSGPRKTQYF.

The chain recombines TRBV10-3 with TRBJ2-2; no definite D call. Germline lookup yields CDR1 ENHRY and CDR2 SYGVKD. V was pared by 7 bases and J by 4 bases, with 13 bases between. The CDR3 is 14 residues long. CDR3 amino acids: CAIKNPTTTGELFF. The CDR3 DNA reads TGTGCCATCAAGAACCCCACCACCACCGGGGAGCTGTTTTTT.